This T cell receptor beta chain was identified during a study of cytomegalovirus exposure and HLA in healthy donors. As to this clone: Its target is unknown.

CDR1 is LNHNV, CDR2 YYDKDF, per germline (reference sequence). CDR3 length: 15 amino acids. The V and J ends lost 1 base and 6 bases respectively, with 14 bases between them. Unrecorded immune exposures were likely, despite nominal health at sampling. Study conclusions and caveats: Earlier analysis looked at TCR beta V segments, and most were productive about 87% or about 30% of the time. It was reportedly the case that the classifier diagnosed cytomegalovirus status with high specificity and sensitivity.

The PCR employed 60 Vbeta primers together with 13 Jbeta primers. Assay: immunoSEQ multiplex PCR; the TCRdb copy retains only in-frame clones and omits some. The sample yields over 150,000 clones, around 77% seen once. The V and J genes are TRBV15 and TRBJ2-3, with D perhaps matching TRBD2 (5 bases). This clonotype was obtained from a woman aged 50 to 60 in good health and CMV-seropositive. The sample consisted of PBMCs. This CDR3 is CATSRGNPGGDTQYF. In DNA, the CDR3 is TGTGCCACCAGCAGAGGAAACCCCGGCGGGGATACGCAGTATTTT.